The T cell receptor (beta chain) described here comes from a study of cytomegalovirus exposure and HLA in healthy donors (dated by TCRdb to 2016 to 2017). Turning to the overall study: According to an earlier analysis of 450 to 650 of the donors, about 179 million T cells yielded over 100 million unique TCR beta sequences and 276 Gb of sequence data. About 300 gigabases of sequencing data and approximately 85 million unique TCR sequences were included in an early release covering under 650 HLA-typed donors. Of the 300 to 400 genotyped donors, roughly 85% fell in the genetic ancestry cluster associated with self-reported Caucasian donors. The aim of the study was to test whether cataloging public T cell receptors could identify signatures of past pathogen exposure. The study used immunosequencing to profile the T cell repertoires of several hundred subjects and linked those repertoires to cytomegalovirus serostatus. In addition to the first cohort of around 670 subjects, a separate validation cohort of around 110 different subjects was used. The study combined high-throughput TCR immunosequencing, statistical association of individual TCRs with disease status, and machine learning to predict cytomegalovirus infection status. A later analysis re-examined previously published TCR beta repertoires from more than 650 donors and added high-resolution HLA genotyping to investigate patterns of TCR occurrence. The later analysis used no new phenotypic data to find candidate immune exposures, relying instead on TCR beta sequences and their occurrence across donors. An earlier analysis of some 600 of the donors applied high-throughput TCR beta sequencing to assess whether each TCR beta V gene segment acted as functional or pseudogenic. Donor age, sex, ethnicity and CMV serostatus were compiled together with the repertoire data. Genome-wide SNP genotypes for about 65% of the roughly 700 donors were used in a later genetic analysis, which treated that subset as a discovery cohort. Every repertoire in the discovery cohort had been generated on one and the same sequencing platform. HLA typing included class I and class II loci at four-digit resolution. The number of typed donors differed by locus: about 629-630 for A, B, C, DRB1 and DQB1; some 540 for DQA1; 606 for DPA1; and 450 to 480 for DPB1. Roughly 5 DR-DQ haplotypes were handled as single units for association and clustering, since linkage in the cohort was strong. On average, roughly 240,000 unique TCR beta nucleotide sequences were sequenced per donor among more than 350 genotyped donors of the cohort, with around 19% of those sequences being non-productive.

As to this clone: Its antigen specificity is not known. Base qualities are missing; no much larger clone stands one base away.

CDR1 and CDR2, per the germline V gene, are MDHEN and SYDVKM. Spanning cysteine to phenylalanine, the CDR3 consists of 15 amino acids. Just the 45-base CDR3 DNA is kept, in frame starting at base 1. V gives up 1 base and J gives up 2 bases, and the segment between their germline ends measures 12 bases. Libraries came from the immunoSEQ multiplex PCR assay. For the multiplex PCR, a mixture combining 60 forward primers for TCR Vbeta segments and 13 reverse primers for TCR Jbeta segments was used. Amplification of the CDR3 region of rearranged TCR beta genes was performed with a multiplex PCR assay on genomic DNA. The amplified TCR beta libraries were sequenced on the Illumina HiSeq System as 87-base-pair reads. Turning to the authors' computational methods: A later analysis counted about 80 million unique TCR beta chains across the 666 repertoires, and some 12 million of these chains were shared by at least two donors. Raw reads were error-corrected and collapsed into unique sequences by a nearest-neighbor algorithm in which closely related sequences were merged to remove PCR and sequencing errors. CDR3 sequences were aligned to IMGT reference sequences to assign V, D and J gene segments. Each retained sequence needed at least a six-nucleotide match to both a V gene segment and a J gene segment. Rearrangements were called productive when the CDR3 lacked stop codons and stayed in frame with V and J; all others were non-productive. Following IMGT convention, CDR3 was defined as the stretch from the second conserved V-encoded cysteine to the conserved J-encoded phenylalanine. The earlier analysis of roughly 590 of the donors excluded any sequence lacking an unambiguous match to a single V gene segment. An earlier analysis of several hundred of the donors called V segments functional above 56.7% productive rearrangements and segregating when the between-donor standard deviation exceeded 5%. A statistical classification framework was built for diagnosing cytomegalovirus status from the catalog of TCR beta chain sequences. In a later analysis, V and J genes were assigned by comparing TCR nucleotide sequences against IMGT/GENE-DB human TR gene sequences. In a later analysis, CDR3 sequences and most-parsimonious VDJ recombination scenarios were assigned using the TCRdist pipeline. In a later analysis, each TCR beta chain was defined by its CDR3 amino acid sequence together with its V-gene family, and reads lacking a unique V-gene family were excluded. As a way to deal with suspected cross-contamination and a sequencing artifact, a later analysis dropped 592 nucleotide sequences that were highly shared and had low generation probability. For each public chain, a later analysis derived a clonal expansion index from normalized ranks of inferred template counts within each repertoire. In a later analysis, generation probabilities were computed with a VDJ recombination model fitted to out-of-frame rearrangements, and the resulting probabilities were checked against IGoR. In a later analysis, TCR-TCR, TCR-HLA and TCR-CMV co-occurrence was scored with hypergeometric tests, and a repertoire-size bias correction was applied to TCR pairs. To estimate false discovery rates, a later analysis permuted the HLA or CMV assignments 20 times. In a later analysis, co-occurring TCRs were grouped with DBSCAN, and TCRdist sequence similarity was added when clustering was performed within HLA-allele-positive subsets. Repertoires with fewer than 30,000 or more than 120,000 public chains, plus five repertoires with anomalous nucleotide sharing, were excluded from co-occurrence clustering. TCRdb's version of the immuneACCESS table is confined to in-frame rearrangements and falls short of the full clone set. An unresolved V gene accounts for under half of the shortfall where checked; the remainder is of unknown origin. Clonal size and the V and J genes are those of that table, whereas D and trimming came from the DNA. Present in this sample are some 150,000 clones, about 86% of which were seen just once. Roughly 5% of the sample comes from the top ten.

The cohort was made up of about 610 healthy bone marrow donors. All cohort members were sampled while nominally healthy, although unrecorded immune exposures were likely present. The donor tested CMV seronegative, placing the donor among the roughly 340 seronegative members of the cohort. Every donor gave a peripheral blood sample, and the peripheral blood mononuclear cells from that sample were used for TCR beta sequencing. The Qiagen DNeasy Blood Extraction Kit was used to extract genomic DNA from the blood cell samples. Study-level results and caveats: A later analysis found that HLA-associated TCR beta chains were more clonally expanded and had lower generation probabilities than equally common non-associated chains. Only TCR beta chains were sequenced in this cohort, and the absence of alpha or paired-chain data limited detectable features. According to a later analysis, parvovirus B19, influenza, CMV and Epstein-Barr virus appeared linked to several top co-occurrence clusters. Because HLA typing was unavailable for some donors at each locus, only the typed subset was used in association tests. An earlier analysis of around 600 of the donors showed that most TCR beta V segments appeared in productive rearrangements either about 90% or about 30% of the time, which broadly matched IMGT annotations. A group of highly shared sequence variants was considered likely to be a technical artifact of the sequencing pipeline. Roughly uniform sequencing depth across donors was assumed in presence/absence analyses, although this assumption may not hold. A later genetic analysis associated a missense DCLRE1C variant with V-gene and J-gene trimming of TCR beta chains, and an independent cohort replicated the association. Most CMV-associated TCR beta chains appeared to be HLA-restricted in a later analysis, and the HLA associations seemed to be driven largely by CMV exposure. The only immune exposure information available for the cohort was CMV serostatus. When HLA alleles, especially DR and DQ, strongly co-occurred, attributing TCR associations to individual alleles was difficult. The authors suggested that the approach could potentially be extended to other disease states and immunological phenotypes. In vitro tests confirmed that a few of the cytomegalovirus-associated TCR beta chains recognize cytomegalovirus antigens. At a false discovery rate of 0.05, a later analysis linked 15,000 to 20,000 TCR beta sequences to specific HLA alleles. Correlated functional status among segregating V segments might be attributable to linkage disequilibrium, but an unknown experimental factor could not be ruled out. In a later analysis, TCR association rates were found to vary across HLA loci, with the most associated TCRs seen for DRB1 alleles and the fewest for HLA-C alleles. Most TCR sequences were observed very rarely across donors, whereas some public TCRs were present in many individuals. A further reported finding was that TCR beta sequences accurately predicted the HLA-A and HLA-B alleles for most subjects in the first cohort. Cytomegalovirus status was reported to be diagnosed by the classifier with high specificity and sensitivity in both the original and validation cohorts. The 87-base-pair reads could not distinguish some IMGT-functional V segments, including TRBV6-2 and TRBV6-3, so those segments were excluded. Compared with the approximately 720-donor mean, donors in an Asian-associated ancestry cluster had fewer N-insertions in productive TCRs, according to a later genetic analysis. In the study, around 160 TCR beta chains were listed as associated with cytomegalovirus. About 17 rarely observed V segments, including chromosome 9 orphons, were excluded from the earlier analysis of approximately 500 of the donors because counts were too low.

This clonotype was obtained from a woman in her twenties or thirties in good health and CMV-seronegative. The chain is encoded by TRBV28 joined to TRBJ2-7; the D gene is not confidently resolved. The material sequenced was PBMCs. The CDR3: CASSLLAGATYEQYF. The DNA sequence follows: TGTGCCAGCAGTTTATTGGCTGGAGCGACCTACGAGCAGTACTTC.